This T cell receptor (beta chain) originates from a study of PD-L1 blockade in urothelial cancer. In the study overall: Blood analysis was done at 3 weeks (second dose) and 6 weeks after treatment began. Per blood sample, T cells had a median of around 140,000.

Each PCR had synthetic TCR analog templates added to it as a spike-in. Sequenced by immunoSEQ multiplex PCR; TCRdb stores in-frame clones only, minus some. The table shows 71,000 or so clones, with approximately 91% occurring only once. The sequence was obtained from a man in his 60s with urothelial cancer. Sequencing was performed on PBMCs, taken around atezolizumab (anti-PD-L1) treatment.

This chain's CDR3 is CASSPGQGANSPLHF. The CDR3 coding sequence is TGCGCCAGCAGCCCGGGACAGGGCGCCAATTCACCCCTCCACTTT. The chain joins TRBV5-1 to TRBJ1-6, with TRBD1 matching 9 bases. Germline CDR1 and CDR2: SGHRS and YFSETQ. V lost 4 bases and J lost 7; bases outside the gene matches: 6. The CDR3 is 15 amino acids.